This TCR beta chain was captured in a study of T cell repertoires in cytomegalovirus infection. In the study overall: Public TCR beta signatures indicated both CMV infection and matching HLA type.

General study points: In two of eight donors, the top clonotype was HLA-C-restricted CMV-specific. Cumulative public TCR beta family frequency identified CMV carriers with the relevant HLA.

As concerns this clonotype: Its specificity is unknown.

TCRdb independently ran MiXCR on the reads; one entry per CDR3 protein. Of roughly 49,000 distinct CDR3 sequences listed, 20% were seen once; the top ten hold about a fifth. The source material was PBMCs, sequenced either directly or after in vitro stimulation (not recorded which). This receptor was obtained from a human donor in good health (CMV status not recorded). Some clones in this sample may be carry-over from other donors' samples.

Written as DNA, the CDR3 is TGTGCCAGCAGTTTGGTGGGGCAGTACGAGCAGTACTTC. This codes for CASSLVGQYEQYF. The chain employs TRBV28 and TRBJ2-7, with D perhaps matching TRBD1 (5 bases). The germline V gene encodes CDR1 MDHEN and CDR2 SYDVKM. Trimming removed 3 bases from V and 4 bases from J, with 10 bases in between. This CDR3 region has 13 residues.